There are a few counts of the clone carrying this TCR beta chain. Its antigen is not known. This sample was included in a study of T cell repertoires in cytomegalovirus infection. Study in general: CMV infection plus the matching HLA type was flagged by public TCR beta signatures.

Whole-study findings and limits: Cumulative frequency (of public TCR beta family members) identified carriers of CMV plus the relevant HLA. The ex vivo response showed dominance by HLA-C-restricted CMV-specific TCR beta clonotypes.

The CDR3 totals 15 residues. Germline-derived CDR1 and CDR2 are DFQATT and SNEGSKA (reference sequence). Trimming removed 4 bases at V and 0 bases at J, with 15 bases between. TCRdb itself ran the reads through MiXCR, one entry per CDR3 protein. The data show roughly 180,000 distinct CDR3 sequences, 28% seen once. V gene TRBV20-1 combines with J gene TRBJ1-2, with TRBD1 as a possible D gene (5 bases). This receptor was taken from a human donor in good health (CMV status not recorded). Some clones in this sample may be carry-over from other donors' samples. Sequenced material: PBMCs. In DNA form, the CDR3 reads TGCAGTGCTACCCCACAGGAATTACCTAACTATGGCTACACCTTC. It is translated as CSATPQELPNYGYTF.